Listed here are 19 T cell receptor beta chains from one sample, sequenced in a study of spatial heterogeneity in lung cancer. Stated time point: sample taken at primary tumor resection. Overall study findings and caveats: Tumor mutation counts were tracked by expanded intratumoral alpha and beta TCR counts.

No antigens are known for them. Each CDR3 protein is one row after TCRdb ran MiXCR on the 5' RACE reads. The sample consists of just under 5,000 distinct CDR3 sequences, over 10% of them appearing once. This specimen consisted of lung tumor tissue, obtained at surgery. Receptors originate from a female donor with early-stage non-small cell lung cancer.

This clonotype is classed as medium-sized. This rearrangement joins TRBV2 to TRBJ2-2, with D uncertain. Trimming removed 3 bases at V and 0 bases at J, with 11 bases between. This CDR3 comprises 16 residues. From germline, CDR1 is SNHLY and CDR2 FYNNEI. In DNA form, the CDR3 reads TGTGCCAGCAGTGATTCGGGCTCCGCGAACACCGGGGAGCTGTTTTTT. Protein product: CASSDSGSANTGELFF.

This clonotype came up many times. The V call is TRBV7-6, the J call TRBJ2-3; 10 bases are shared with TRBD2. Germline V gene data show CDR1 as SGHVS and CDR2 as FNYEAQ. The J segment lost 5 bases and the V segment lost 5 bases, leaving 10 bases of the junction unmatched. The length of the CDR3 is 16 residues. The CDR3 nucleotides read TGTGCCAGCAGCGCCCAAAGCGGGGGGGCGGGAGATACGCAGTATTTT. It translates to CASSAQSGGAGDTQYF.

This chain joins TRBV12-3 or TRBV12-4 and TRBJ1-1; 7 bases are shared with TRBD1. J was trimmed by 10 bases and V by 1 base; bases with no gene match: 21. The CDR3 runs 18 residues. For the CDR3, the DNA is TGTGCCAGCAGTTTAGAGAGGCCCGGGACAGAGGGAACCGGGGGAGCTTTCTTT. Protein sequence: CASSLERPGTEGTGGAFF.

This clonotype was detected ten times or more. The chain uses TRBV9 and TRBJ2-3; the D is unclear. From germline, CDR1 is SGDLS and CDR2 YYNGEE. Trimming left V 0 bases short and J 1 base short, with 9 bases between. The CDR3 loop spans 15 amino acids. The CDR3 nucleotides are TGTGCCAGCAGCGTAGGATCATTAGGCACAGATACGCAGTATTTT. Translating gives CASSVGSLGTDTQYF.

This clonotype was counted many times. The chain has TRBV27 and TRBJ2-1; 9 positions match TRBD1. Losses at the gene ends were 4 bases for V and 8 bases for J; bases not matched to a gene: 6. Germline CDR1 is MNHEY and CDR2 is SMNVEV (reference sequence). CDR3 length equals 14 residues. CDR3 sequence: CASSSPDRGYEQFF. The CDR3 DNA follows: TGTGCCAGCAGTTCCCCGGACAGGGGATATGAGCAGTTCTTC.

This clonotype was seen more than once but under ten times. CDR3 sequence (DNA): TGTGCCAGCAGCTTGCCAGGGTACACTGAAGCTTTCTTT. Residues: CASSLPGYTEAFF. The rearrangement uses TRBV5-4 and TRBJ1-1; possibly TRBD1 for D (5 bases). Germline V lookup: CDR1 SGHNT, CDR2 YYREEE (reference sequence). The germline V and J ends were trimmed by 1 base and 3 bases, with 7 bases remaining between them. The CDR3 consists of 13 residues. The whole variable domain, remainder taken from reference TRBV5-4 and TRBJ1-1, is ETGVTQSPTHLIKTRGQQVTLRCSSQSGHNTVSWYQQALGQGPQFIFQYYREEENGRGNFPPRFSGLQFPNYSSELNVNALELDDSALYLCASSLPGYTEAFFGQGTRLTVV.

This clonotype showed up many times. A clone one base away is much larger, so this may be a read error. The rearrangement uses TRBV7-9 and TRBJ1-5; 8 positions match TRBD1. Germline values: CDR1 SEHNR, CDR2 FQNEAQ (reference sequence). The CDR3 is 17 amino acids. CDR3 sequence (DNA): TGTGCCAGCAGCTTATGCCCCGGACAGGGAATTTGTCAGCCCCGGCATTTT. This encodes CASSLCPGQGICQPRHF.

This clonotype was observed many times. The J gene is TRBJ2-7, the V gene TRBV12-3 or TRBV12-4; D gene uncertain. Trimming took off 2 bases at V and 3 bases at J, with 5 bases between the two ends. The CDR3 extends over 12 amino acids. The CDR3 here is CASSLFLYEQYF. Written as DNA, the CDR3 is TGTGCCAGCAGTTTATTCCTCTACGAGCAGTACTTC.

This clonotype is labeled medium-sized. CDR3 sequence: CASNSGGGSNQPQHF. CDR3 DNA sequence: TGTGCCAGCAATTCGGGGGGTGGCAGCAATCAGCCCCAGCATTTT. The chain couples TRBV28 to TRBJ1-5, with D maybe TRBD1 (5 bases). V lost 7 bases, J lost 1 base, and 14 bases lay in between. This CDR3 contains 15 residues. The germline V gene has CDR1 MDHEN and CDR2 SYDVKM.

This clonotype was recorded many times. The chain has TRBV9 and TRBJ2-2; perhaps TRBD1 as D (5 bases). Germline-derived CDR1 and CDR2 are SGDLS and YYNGEE. The CDR3 is made up of 15 amino acids. Trimming removed 0 bases at V and 5 bases at J, with 11 bases between. The DNA of the CDR3 is TGTGCCAGCAGCGTAGGGACATTGGGAACCGGGGAGCTGTTTTTT. Translation: CASSVGTLGTGELFF. Looking up the rest from reference TRBV9 and TRBJ2-2 gives the full variable domain: DSGVTQTPKHLITATGQRVTLRCSPRSGDLSVYWYQQSLDQGLQFLIQYYNGEERAKGNILERFSAQQFPDLHSELNLSSLELGDSALYFCASSVGTLGTGELFFGEGSRLTVL.

This clonotype is medium-sized. The chain uses TRBV7-2 and TRBJ2-2; the D call may be TRBD1 or TRBD2 (5 bases each). The CDR3 is 15 amino acids. V gave up 5 bases and J gave up 0 bases, with 10 bases separating them. CDR1 and CDR2 (germline): SGHTA, FQGNSA. Written as DNA, the CDR3 is TGTGCCAGCAGCCGGGACCAATCGAACACCGGGGAGCTGTTTTTT. Amino acids: CASSRDQSNTGELFF.

In this sample, this clonotype is medium-sized. The chain employs TRBV5-5 and TRBJ2-2, with no clear D. V dropped 4 bases and J dropped 5 bases, with 9 bases sitting between them. The CDR3 covers 13 residues. The germline gives CDR1 SGHKS, CDR2 YYEKEE (reference sequence). CDR3 nucleotide sequence: TGTGCCAGCAGCCTGGGTCCGACCGGGGAGCTGTTTTTT. Amino acids: CASSLGPTGELFF.

This clonotype was counted at least ten times. V is TRBV20-1 and J is TRBJ2-7; 8 bases are shared with TRBD1. The ends lost 6 bases at V and 7 bases at J; junction bases unmatched: 11. The CDR3 runs 13 residues. Germline V gene data show CDR1 as DFQATT and CDR2 as SNEGSKA (reference sequence). CDR3 sequence (DNA): TGCAGTGCCTCGGGGACAGGTTCGTGGGAGCAGTACTTC. It encodes CSASGTGSWEQYF.

The chain links TRBV29-1 to TRBJ1-1; D is undetermined. V was pared by 0 bases and J by 7 bases, with 12 bases between. The germline gives CDR1 SQVTM, CDR2 ANQGSEA. This CDR3 is built from 13 residues. DNA for the CDR3: TGCAGCGTTGAAGATTCCGGGCGGATTGAAGCTTTCTTT. Encoded protein: CSVEDSGRIEAFF. Full variable domain (outside the CDR3, taken from reference TRBV29-1 and TRBJ1-1): SAVISQKPSRDICQRGTSLTIQCQVDSQVTMMFWYRQQPGQSLTLIATANQGSEATYESGFVIDKFPISRPNLTFSTLTVSNMSPEDSSIYLCSVEDSGRIEAFFGQGTRLTVV.

This clonotype has a handful of counts. The chain uses TRBV5-6 and TRBJ2-7; weak D call: TRBD1 (6 bases). Germline V gene sequence: CDR1 SGHDT, CDR2 YYEEEE. There are 13 residues in the CDR3. V dropped 4 bases and J dropped 2 bases, with 10 bases sitting between them. CDR3 in DNA: TGTGCCAGCAGCCCGGGACACCCCTACGAGCAGTACTTC. Encoded protein: CASSPGHPYEQYF.

This clonotype is deemed medium-sized (0.01 to 0.1%). The chain links TRBV29-1 to TRBJ2-3, with D perhaps matching TRBD2 (5 bases). The CDR3 consists of 11 residues. The germline gives CDR1 SQVTM, CDR2 ANQGSEA. The DNA for the CDR3 is TGCACCCATCCGGGGATGGGAACGCAGTATTTT. This sequence encodes CTHPGMGTQYF.

This clonotype was observed at least ten times. V is TRBV6-6 and J is TRBJ2-5; tentatively, D is TRBD1 or TRBD2 (6 bases each). V lost 10 bases to trimming and J lost 7 bases, with 19 bases between them. The CDR3 is 13 residues long. CDR1 MNHNY and CDR2 SVGAGI come from the germline V gene (reference sequence). The CDR3 DNA follows: TGTGCCATCCGCGAGCCGGGGGCGGGGACCCAGTACTTC. Amino acids: CAIREPGAGTQYF.

This clonotype is categorized as medium-sized. The rearrangement joins TRBV7-9 to TRBJ2-5, with D uncertain. The CDR3 consists of 12 residues. Germline-derived CDR1 and CDR2 are SEHNR and FQNEAQ (reference sequence). V lost 1 base and J lost 6, with 6 bases in between. CDR3 in DNA: TGTGCCAGCAGCTTAGGGGCAAAGACCCAGTACTTC. It translates to CASSLGAKTQYF.

This clonotype was observed many times. The rearrangement joins TRBV5-1 to TRBJ2-5; possibly TRBD2 for D (7 bases). Trimming took off 4 bases at V and 5 bases at J, with 15 bases between the two ends. This CDR3 contains 14 residues. Germline V gene data show CDR1 as SGHRS and CDR2 as YFSETQ. The CDR3 is CASSPDGGLETQYF. The CDR3 coding sequence is TGCGCCAGCAGCCCGGACGGGGGGCTCGAGACCCAGTACTTC.